The text below deals with one TCR beta chain. It has no known antigen specificity. No qualities accompany the bases; no much larger clone lies one base away. The entry originates in a study of T cell responses to AZD1222 COVID-19 vaccine (dated by TCRdb to the early 2020s). For the study in its entirety: Because spike-specific TCR depth and breadth did not differ between the two schedules, AZD1222 recipients who got a second dose at roughly 4 weeks were pooled with those who got a second dose at roughly 12 weeks. TCR sequencing covered fewer than 250 trial participants: some 210 given two doses of AZD1222 and about 26 given two doses of MenACWY control vaccine. Enrollment into the trials was organized by age into subgroups of 18-55, 56-69 and 70-plus years, and those subgroups contained roughly 150, 30 and 60 TCR-sequenced participants, respectively. General study outcomes and caveats: Only five to seven AZD1222 recipients were SARS-CoV-2 seropositive at baseline, limiting conclusions about previously exposed vaccinees. Reportedly, almost half of the unique spike-specific TCRs recognized epitopes lying outside the regions that are mutated in the B.1.351 and B.1.1.7 variants. Participants were mostly white British and included more females than males, and it was suggested by the authors that clonal diversity may have been underestimated. The vaccine-associated CD4 TCRs covered the entire spike protein, and the dominant responses fell in regions 160-218 and 743-854. A significant rise in spike-specific TCR breadth and depth was observed after two AZD1222 doses relative to day 0 and relative to MenACWY recipients. The 56-69-year group was small, and its depth increase did not reach significance, likely because of low power. Because no samples from the day 14 peak response were available, repertoires could be characterized only after the peak T cell response.

The CDR3 regions of human TCRbeta chains were analyzed by immunosequencing. Turning to the authors' computational methods: Repertoire TCRs were checked for matches against a reference library of SARS-CoV-2-specific TCRs that had been generated using the MIRA antigen-specificity platform. Breadth was defined as the fraction of unique TCRs that were SARS-CoV-2-associated, and depth was defined as the fraction of total T cells that were SARS-CoV-2-associated. Each spike-specific TCR was assigned to its reactive spike region and to a CD4 or CD8 class using the MIRA data. Log10-transformed breadth and depth values were compared by one-way ANOVA with Sidak's multiple comparisons tests. The clones in this table, taken by TCRdb from immuneACCESS, are in-frame only. Not every clone is retained; where verified, under half of the shortfall comes from an unresolved V gene, and the cause of the rest is unknown. V and J calls and clone size are as listed in that table; D and trimming were resolved from the DNA. This sample is represented by 90,000 to 140,000 clones; 88% of them were singletons. The leading ten clones occupy over 8% of the sample.

The time point tag for this specimen amounts to: baseline before first vaccination. The vaccinee samples were drawn from two UK trials, COV001 and COV002, one of which was a single-blind randomized controlled phase 2/3 trial testing AZD1222 (ChAdOx1 nCoV-19) in healthy adults. Trial participant PBMC samples were collected at day 0 and day 28 after the second dose for TCRbeta chain sequencing. Here the sequenced sample was peripheral blood, taken on day 0 of AZD1222 vaccination. The sequence was collected from an adult in good health.

The CDR3 sequence is CASSEGGWDQPQHF. The bases read TGTGCCAGCAGTGAAGGAGGGTGGGATCAGCCCCAGCATTTT. The sequence links TRBV6-1 to TRBJ1-5; the D gene remains uncertain. CDR1 MNHNS and CDR2 SASEGT are derived from the germline V gene. The CDR3, cysteine through phenylalanine, is 14 amino acids long. Only the CDR3 DNA is retained, 42 bases long and in frame from the first base. Between the V and J ends, shortened by 1 base and 5 bases respectively, the junction contains 9 bases.